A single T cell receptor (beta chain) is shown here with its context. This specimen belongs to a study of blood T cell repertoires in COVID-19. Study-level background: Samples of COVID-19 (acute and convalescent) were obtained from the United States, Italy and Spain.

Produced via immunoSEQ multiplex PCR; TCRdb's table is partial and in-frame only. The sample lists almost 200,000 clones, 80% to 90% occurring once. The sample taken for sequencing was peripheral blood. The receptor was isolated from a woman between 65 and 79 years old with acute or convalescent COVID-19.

In DNA form, the CDR3 reads TGTGCCAGTACGGGGGGTTTGGGACATGAGCAGTTCTTC. Amino acid sequence: CASTGGLGHEQFF. This sequence joins TRBV19 and TRBJ2-1; 7 bases fit TRBD2. Trimming cost V 7 bases and J 8 bases; bases outside gene matches: 8. CDR1 and CDR2 (germline): LNHDA, SQIVND (reference sequence). There are 13 residues in the CDR3.